This T cell receptor beta chain comes out of a study of identical twins (dated by TCRdb to about 2016). In the study overall: The study deep-sequenced TCR alpha and beta repertoires from monozygotic twins, unrelated adults of various ages and cord blood to test whether fetal clonotypes persist. Replicate twin experiments were performed at different times using different library preparation protocols to rule out contamination. The study at large found these results: Compared with coincidental sharing between unrelated individuals, out-of-frame TCR alpha sequences shared between twins showed an excess of sequences with low generation probability. The excess sharing between twins in beta out-of-frame sequences was weaker because fewer shared sequences reduced the signal-to-noise ratio. Fewer insertions were carried by abundant cord blood beta clonotypes; a weaker similar trend was observed in young adult naive repertoires, while no such trend was observed in memory repertoires. Conclusions relied on cross-sectional statistical analysis, since the same donors could not be followed over many years. Zero-insertion analyses could be partly confounded by invariant T cells such as MAIT and iNKT, though diverse VJ usage argued against such confounding for most clonotypes. In monozygotic twins, recombination models systematically underestimated out-of-frame TCR alpha sharing, but the models matched the sharing seen between unrelated individuals.

Every donor was a healthy Caucasian. The twin cohort comprised three pairs of female monozygotic twins, all aged roughly 18 to 29 years. Positive isolation kits from Invitrogen were used to isolate the CD4+ and CD8+ T cell populations. About this clonotype: The clone's antigen remains unknown. No base quality information exists; no much larger clone differs at one position.

The germline V gene gives CDR1 as MNHNS and CDR2 as SASEGT. The CDR3 runs 14 residues from the cysteine to the phenylalanine. Kept here is only the CDR3 DNA, which spans 42 bases and is read in frame from base 1. Unmatched junction bases come to 7, with V trimmed by 8 bases and J by 3 bases. Libraries were constructed by 5' RACE. Sequencing used an Illumina HiSeq 2000. A universal primer binding site was added through template switching, and the final cDNA carried a unique molecular identifier so that TCR cDNA molecules could be counted accurately. Specific primers in the conserved constant-segment region were used to synthesize first-strand cDNA for the TCR alpha and beta chains. Each cDNA library was double barcoded, with a SMART-Mk sample barcode plus Illumina barcodes, to control for contamination. Two successive PCR steps introduced TruSeq adapter sequences along with Illumina sample barcodes. The Illumina HiSeq platform was used with custom primers to sequence TCR alpha and beta cDNA libraries. Turning to the authors' computational methods: Unique molecular identifiers were extracted from raw reads with MiGEC, and CDR3 positions were determined with MiXCR. For each individual, recombination models were inferred using an EM algorithm with the repgenHMM and IGoR tools. The tcR package in R was used for shared clonotype analysis, with sharing normalized by the product of cloneset sizes. Out-of-frame nonproductive sequences were analyzed to study raw recombination free of thymic and clonal selection effects. The public sequencing data were trimmed at Q25 with fastp and processed into clonotypes with MiXCR by TCRdb, which kept only in-frame beta chains. Rows are unified per CDR3 protein, each entry keeping the most common DNA and genes. The V and J calls shown here were made by TCRdb, not taken from the authors' results. The table for this sample lists around 550,000 distinct CDR3 sequences; about 15% of them were counted only once. Of the sample, 0.44% falls within the top ten clones.

These data were also filed under a second study, of yellow fever vaccine responses in identical twins. Reported in the second study: According to the authors, the vaccine-induced T cell response in identical twins seemed to be partly convergent and partly specific to each individual. The study precisely tracked vaccine-responding T cell clones in identical twins.

The sequencing input was CD4+ T cells sorted from blood. The clonotype originates from a woman between 18 and 29 years old in good health. The sequence joins TRBV6-1 to TRBJ2-5, with 9 bases in between that match TRBD1. The CDR3 protein is CASWTGEREETQYF. The DNA is TGTGCCAGCTGGACAGGGGAGCGGGAAGAGACCCAGTACTTC.